This TCR beta chain was profiled in a study of metastatic and nonmetastatic thyroid tumors. Background on the study: Repertoires from blood and tumor or nodule tissue of malignant and benign thyroid patients were compared. Whole-study findings and limits: Compared with benign nodules, malignant thyroid tumors were reported to have significantly higher TCR beta diversity in both blood and tumor.

Points on this clone: Its antigen remains unidentified.

V shed 6 bases and J 7 bases; nucleotides not matched to a gene: 2. Germline CDR1 MNHNS, CDR2 SASEGT. There are 13 residues in the CDR3. All patients reached thyroid surgery having received no treatment beforehand. Authors' processing steps: To classify distant metastasis in papillary thyroid cancer, a model was built from CDR3 differences across clinicopathological groups. TCRdb re-analyzed the PCR reads through MiXCR. V and J calls and clone size were set by TCRdb, not the authors. The profile covers more than 13,000 clones, with 25% to 30% appearing a single time and around half taken by the ten largest.

The chain is built from TRBV6-1 and TRBJ1-5; 11 nucleotides line up with TRBD1. Material for sequencing was tumor tissue. This receptor was identified in a male donor with papillary thyroid cancer or a benign thyroid nodule (not recorded which). Some clones in this sample may be carry-over from other donors' samples. CDR3 nucleotide sequence: TGTGCCAGCAGGGGACAGGGGGGACAGCCCCAGCATTTT. This sequence encodes CASRGQGGQPQHF.